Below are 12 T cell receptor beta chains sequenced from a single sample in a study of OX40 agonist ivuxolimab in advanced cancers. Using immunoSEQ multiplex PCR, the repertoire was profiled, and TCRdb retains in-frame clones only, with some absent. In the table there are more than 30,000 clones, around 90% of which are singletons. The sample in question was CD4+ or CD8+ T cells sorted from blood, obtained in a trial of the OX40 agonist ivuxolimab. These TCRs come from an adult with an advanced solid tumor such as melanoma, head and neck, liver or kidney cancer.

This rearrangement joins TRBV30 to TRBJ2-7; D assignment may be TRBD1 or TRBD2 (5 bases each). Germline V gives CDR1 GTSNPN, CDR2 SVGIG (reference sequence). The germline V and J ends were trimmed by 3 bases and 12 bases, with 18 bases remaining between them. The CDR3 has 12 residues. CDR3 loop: CAWSSTGRHMYF. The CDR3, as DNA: TGTGCCTGGAGCTCGACGGGGCGCCATATGTACTTC.

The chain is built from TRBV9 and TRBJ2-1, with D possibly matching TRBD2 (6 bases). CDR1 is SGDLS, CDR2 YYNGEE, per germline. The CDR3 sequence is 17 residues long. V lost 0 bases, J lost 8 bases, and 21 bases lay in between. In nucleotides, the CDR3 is TGTGCCAGCAGCGTAGCAGGGTCAGCGGGTGTTTGGGATGAGCAGTTCTTC. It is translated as CASSVAGSAGVWDEQFF.

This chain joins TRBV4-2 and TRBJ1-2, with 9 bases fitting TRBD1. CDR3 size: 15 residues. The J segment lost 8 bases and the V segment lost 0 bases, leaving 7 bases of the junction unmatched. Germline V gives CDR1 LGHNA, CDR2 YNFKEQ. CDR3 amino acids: CASSQDSDRGLGYTF. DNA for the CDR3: TGTGCCAGCAGCCAAGATTCGGACAGGGGACTCGGCTACACCTTC.

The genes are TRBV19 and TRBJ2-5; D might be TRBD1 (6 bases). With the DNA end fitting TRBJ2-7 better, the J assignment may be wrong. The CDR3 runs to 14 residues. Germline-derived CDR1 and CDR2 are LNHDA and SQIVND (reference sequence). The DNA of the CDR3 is TGTGCCAGTAGTAGCTCGGACAGAGATTACGAGCAGTACTTC. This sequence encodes CASSSSDRDYEQYF.

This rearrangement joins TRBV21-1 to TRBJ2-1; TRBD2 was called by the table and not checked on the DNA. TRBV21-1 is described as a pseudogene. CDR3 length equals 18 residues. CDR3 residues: CASSKWLAGGTNYNEQFF. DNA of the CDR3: TGTGCCAGCAGCAAATGGCTAGCGGGAGGTACTAACTACAATGAGCAGTTCTTC.

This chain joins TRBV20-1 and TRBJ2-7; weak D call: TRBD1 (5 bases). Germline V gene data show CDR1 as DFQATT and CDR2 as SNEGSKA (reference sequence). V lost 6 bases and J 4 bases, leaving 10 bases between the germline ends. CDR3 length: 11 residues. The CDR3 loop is CSALQDYEQYF. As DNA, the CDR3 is TGCAGTGCCCTACAGGATTACGAGCAGTACTTC.

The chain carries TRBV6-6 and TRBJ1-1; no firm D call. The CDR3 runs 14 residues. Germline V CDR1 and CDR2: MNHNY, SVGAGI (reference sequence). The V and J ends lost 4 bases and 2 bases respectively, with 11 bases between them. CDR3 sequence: CASSSRTVNTEAFF. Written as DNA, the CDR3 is TGTGCCAGCAGTTCGAGGACGGTCAACACTGAAGCTTTCTTT.

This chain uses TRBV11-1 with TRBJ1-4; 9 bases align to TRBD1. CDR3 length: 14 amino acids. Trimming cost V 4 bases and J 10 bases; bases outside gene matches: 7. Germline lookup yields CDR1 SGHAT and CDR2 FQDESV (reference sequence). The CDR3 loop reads CASSSGQGSGKLFF. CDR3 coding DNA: TGTGCCAGCAGCTCGGGACAGGGCTCCGGAAAACTGTTTTTT.

CDR3 sequence: CANHFGTNTEAFF. In DNA form, the CDR3 reads TGTGCCAACCATTTCGGGACGAACACTGAAGCTTTCTTT. The chain uses TRBV2 and TRBJ1-1, with TRBD1 as a possible D gene (5 bases). This CDR3 comprises 13 residues. Germline V lookup: CDR1 SNHLY, CDR2 FYNNEI. Trimming shortened V by 10 bases and J by 1 base, and 13 bases separated the two germline ends.

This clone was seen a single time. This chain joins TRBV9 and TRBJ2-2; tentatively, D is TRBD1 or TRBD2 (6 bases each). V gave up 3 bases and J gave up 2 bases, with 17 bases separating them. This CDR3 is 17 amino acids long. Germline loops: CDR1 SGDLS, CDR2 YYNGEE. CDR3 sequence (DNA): TGTGCCAGCAGCGCCGAGGGGGGAGGTAGCAACACCGGGGAGCTGTTTTTT. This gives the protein CASSAEGGGSNTGELFF.

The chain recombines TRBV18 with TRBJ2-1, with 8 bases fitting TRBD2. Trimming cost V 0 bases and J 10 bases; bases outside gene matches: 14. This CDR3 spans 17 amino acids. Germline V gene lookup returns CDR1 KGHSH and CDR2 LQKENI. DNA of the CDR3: TGTGCCAGCTCACCACCTGGGGCGGGAGGTGGATCGGAGGAGCAGTTCTTC. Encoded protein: CASSPPGAGGGSEEQFF.

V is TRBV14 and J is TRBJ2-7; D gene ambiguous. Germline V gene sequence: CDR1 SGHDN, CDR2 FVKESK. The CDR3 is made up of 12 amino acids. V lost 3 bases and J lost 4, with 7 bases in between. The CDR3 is CASSHRRYEQYF. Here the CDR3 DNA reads TGTGCCAGCAGCCACAGAAGGTACGAGCAGTACTTC.